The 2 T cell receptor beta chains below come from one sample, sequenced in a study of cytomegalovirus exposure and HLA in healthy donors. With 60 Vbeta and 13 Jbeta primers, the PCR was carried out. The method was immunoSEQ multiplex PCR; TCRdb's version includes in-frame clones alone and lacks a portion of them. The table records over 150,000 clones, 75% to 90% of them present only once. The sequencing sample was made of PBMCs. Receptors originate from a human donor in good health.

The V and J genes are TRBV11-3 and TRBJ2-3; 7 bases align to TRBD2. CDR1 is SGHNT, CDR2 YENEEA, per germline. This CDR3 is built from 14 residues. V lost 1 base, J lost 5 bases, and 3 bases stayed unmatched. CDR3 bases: TGTGCCAGCAGCTTAGGACTAGCCCAAGATACGCAGTATTTT. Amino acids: CASSLGLAQDTQYF.

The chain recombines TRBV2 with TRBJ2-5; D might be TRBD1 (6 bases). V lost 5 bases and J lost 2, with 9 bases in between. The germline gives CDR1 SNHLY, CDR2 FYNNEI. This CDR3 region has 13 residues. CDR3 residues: CASSRTAQETQYF. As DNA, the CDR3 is TGTGCCAGCAGTCGGACAGCACAAGAGACCCAGTACTTC.